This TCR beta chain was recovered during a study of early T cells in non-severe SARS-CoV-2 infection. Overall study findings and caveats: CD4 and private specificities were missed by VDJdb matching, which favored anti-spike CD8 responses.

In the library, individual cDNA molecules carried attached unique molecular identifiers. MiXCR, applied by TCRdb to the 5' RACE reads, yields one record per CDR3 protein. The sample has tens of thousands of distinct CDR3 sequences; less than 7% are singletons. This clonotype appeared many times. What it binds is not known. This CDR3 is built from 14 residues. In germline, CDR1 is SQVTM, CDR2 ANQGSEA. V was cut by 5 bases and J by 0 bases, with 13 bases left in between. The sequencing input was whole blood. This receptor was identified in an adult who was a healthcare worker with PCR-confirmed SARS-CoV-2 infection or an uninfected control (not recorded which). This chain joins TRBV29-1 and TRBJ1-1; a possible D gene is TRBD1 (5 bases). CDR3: CSVRTGGVNTEAFF. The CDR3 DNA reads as TGCAGCGTTCGGACGGGGGGTGTGAACACTGAAGCTTTCTTT.